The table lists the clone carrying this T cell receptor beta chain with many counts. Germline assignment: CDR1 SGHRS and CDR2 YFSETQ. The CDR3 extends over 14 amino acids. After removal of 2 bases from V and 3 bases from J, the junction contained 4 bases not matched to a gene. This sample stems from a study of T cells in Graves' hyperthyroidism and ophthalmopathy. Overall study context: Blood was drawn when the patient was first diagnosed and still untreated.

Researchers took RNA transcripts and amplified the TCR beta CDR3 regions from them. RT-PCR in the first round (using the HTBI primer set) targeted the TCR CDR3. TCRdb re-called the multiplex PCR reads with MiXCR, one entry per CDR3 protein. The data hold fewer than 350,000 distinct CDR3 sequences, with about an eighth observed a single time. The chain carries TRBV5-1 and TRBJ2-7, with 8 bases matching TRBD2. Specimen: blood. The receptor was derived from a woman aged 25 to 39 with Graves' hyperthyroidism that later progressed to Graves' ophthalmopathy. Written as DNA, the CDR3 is TGCGCCAGCAGCTTAGGACTAGCAAACTACGAGCAGTACTTC. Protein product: CASSLGLANYEQYF.